Shown below are 30 T cell receptor beta chains from a single sample sequenced in a study of blood T cell repertoires in COVID-19. The protocol was immunoSEQ multiplex PCR, while the TCRdb copy is restricted to in-frame clones and leaves out a portion. The table includes 95,000 to 150,000 clones, about four fifths detected once. Sequencing used peripheral blood. The receptors derive from a man in his forties with active or convalescent COVID-19.

This clone was seen a handful of times. CDR3 in amino acids: CASSPSLAGGQETQYF. CDR3 in DNA: TGTGCCAGCAGCCCCTCTCTCGCAGGCGGGCAGGAGACCCAGTACTTC. The gene calls are TRBV3-1 (or the pseudogene TRBV3-2) and TRBJ2-5, with a tentative D call TRBD2 (5 bases). The V end was cut by 4 bases, the J end by 5 bases, with 20 bases between. There are 16 residues in the CDR3. The germline gives CDR1 LGHDT, CDR2 YNNKEL (reference sequence).

V is TRBV5-1 and J is TRBJ1-2, with a weak D call TRBD1 (6 bases). Trimming took off 4 bases at V and 6 bases at J, with 16 bases between the two ends. Germline CDR1 is SGHRS and CDR2 is YFSETQ. The CDR3 has 14 amino acids. The CDR3 protein is CASSPSGGGHGYTF. The CDR3 nucleotides are TGCGCCAGCAGCCCCTCGGGGGGGGGCCATGGCTACACCTTC. Drawing the rest from reference TRBV5-1 and TRBJ1-2, the complete variable domain is KAGVTQTPRYLIKTRGQQVTLSCSPISGHRSVSWYQQTPGQGLQFLFEYFSETQRNKGNFPGRFSGRQFSNSRSEMNVSTLELGDSALYLCASSPSGGGHGYTFGSGTRLTVV.

This clone appeared a single time. The gene calls are TRBV3-1 (or the pseudogene TRBV3-2) and TRBJ1-1; no reliable D call. The V gene's germline CDR1 is LGHDT and CDR2 YNNKEL (reference sequence). The CDR3 loop spans 13 amino acids. Between the trimmed V and J ends, which lost 1 base and 5 bases, there was a span of 8 bases. CDR3 nucleotides: TGTGCCAGCAGCCAAGGGAGGTGGACTGAAGCTTTCTTT. It encodes CASSQGRWTEAFF.

In this sample, this clone turned up once. The J gene is TRBJ2-7, the V gene TRBV7-2; possibly TRBD2 for D (6 bases). The CDR3 has 14 amino acids. The germline CDR1 and CDR2 sequences are SGHTA and FQGNSA. Trimming left V 0 bases short and J 3 bases short, with 9 bases between. The CDR3 spells CASSLAVGGYEQYF. The CDR3 DNA is TGTGCCAGCAGCTTAGCGGTGGGGGGCTACGAGCAGTACTTC.

The gene calls are TRBV12-3 or TRBV12-4 and TRBJ1-1, with D perhaps TRBD1 (5 bases). Trimming removed 4 bases from V and 4 bases from J, with 10 bases in between. The CDR3 covers 13 residues. CDR3 sequence: CASSYIGGTEAFF. The DNA of the CDR3 is TGTGCCAGCAGTTATATCGGGGGCACTGAAGCTTTCTTT.

This chain links TRBV11-2 with TRBJ2-3, with TRBD2 matching 14 bases. V was clipped by 3 bases and J by 4 bases; unmatched bases: 12. This CDR3 has 19 residues. Germline V gene lookup returns CDR1 SGHAT and CDR2 FQNNGV. The CDR3 spells CASSFRPPGTSGSADTQYF. In DNA, the CDR3 is TGTGCCAGCAGCTTCAGACCCCCTGGGACTAGCGGGAGCGCAGATACGCAGTATTTT.

This clone occurred once. This chain uses TRBV19 with TRBJ2-1, with a weak D call TRBD1 (6 bases). Germline lookup yields CDR1 LNHDA and CDR2 SQIVND (reference sequence). Trimming left V 6 bases short and J 6 bases short, with 15 bases between. The length of the CDR3 is 14 residues. CDR3 DNA sequence: TGTGCCAGTAGCAAAGGCAGGGGAATCAATGAGCAGTTCTTC. As protein: CASSKGRGINEQFF.

The chain carries TRBV3-1 (or the pseudogene TRBV3-2) and TRBJ2-7; D remains ambiguous. The germline V gene encodes CDR1 LGHDT and CDR2 YNNKEL (reference sequence). V lost 6 bases and J lost 0, with 3 bases in between. The CDR3 has 11 amino acids. The CDR3 DNA reads as TGTGCCAGCAGTAACTCCTACGAGCAGTACTTC. Translated, it gives CASSNSYEQYF.

The chain is built from TRBV7-2 and TRBJ1-3; 8 bases match TRBD1. The CDR3 is made up of 16 amino acids. The V segment lost 5 bases and the J segment 4 bases; nucleotides outside the gene matches: 10. The germline gives CDR1 SGHTA, CDR2 FQGNSA. The chain's CDR3 is CASSRARTGSGNTIYF. In DNA form, the CDR3 reads TGTGCCAGCAGCCGGGCCCGGACAGGGTCCGGAAACACCATATATTTT.

J is TRBJ2-3 and V is TRBV5-4; D may be TRBD1 (6 bases). CDR3 length equals 15 residues. The ends were cut back, 4 bases at V and 0 bases at J, with 12 bases in the middle. Germline assignment: CDR1 SGHNT and CDR2 YYREEE (reference sequence). CDR3 in DNA: TGTGCCAGCAGCGTGGACAGAGTTAGCACAGATACGCAGTATTTT. It codes for CASSVDRVSTDTQYF.

The chain joins TRBV28 to TRBJ1-2; D might be TRBD1 (6 bases). The CDR3 runs to 12 residues. The germline CDR1 and CDR2 sequences are MDHEN and SYDVKM. The germline V and J ends were trimmed by 6 bases and 5 bases, with 10 bases remaining between them. The CDR3 spells CASSSGQYGYTF. In nucleotides, the CDR3 is TGTGCCAGCAGCTCGGGACAATATGGCTACACCTTC.

The gene calls are TRBV7-8 and TRBJ2-5; D gene ambiguous. Trimming shortened V by 1 base and J by 5 bases, and 14 bases separated the two germline ends. The CDR3 runs 15 residues. Germline CDR1 SGHVS, CDR2 FQNEAQ. CDR3 residues: CASSLEERYVETQYF. CDR3 DNA sequence: TGTGCCAGCAGCTTAGAGGAGCGTTATGTGGAGACCCAGTACTTC.

J is TRBJ2-6 and V is TRBV6-5; the D gene is possibly TRBD2 (6 bases). Trimming stripped 8 bases from V and 3 bases from J, with 11 bases between. Germline V gene data show CDR1 as MNHEY and CDR2 as SVGAGI. CDR3 length: 14 amino acids. In DNA, the CDR3 is TGTGCCAGCGAGAGGGGAGGTGGGGCCAACGTCCTGACTTTC. Its protein is CASERGGGANVLTF.

V and J are TRBV5-4 and TRBJ1-4; 7 bases fit TRBD1. There are 15 residues in the CDR3. Germline CDR1 reads SGHNT; CDR2 reads YYREEE (reference sequence). J gave up 5 bases and V 3 bases, and 7 bases lay outside the gene matches. CDR3 in DNA: TGTGCCAGCAGCTCCTTGACAGGGAAAAATGAAAAACTGTTTTTT. It specifies CASSSLTGKNEKLFF.

This clone has only a few counts. The chain is built from TRBV24-1 and TRBJ2-1, with TRBD2 identical over 10 bases. The CDR3 spans 15 residues. J lost 6 bases, V lost 4 bases, and 5 bases had no gene match. Germline V gene sequence: CDR1 KGHDR, CDR2 SFDVKD. As DNA, the CDR3 is TGTGCCACCAGTGACCCCCGGACTAGCGGCAATGAGCAGTTCTTC. Translated: CATSDPRTSGNEQFF.

The rearrangement uses TRBV30 and TRBJ1-2; no definite D call. V lost 3 bases to trimming and J lost 4 bases, with 12 bases between them. This CDR3 is built from 13 residues. CDR1 is GTSNPN and CDR2 is SVGIG in the germline V gene (reference sequence). CDR3 sequence (DNA): TGTGCCTGGAGCCTTCGGTTTGGCTATGGCTACACCTTC. Translation gives CAWSLRFGYGYTF.

This chain joins TRBV7-9 and TRBJ1-1, with 8 bases aligning to TRBD1. Germline trimming cut 5 bases from V and 5 bases from J; bases unmatched to any gene: 7. This CDR3 has 14 amino acids. Germline values: CDR1 SEHNR, CDR2 FQNEAQ (reference sequence). The DNA of the CDR3 is TGTGCCAGCAGCATCGGACAGGGCAAAACTGAAGCTTTCTTT. Translated: CASSIGQGKTEAFF.

This clone turned up a few times. The sample holds other DNA sequences that translate to the same CDR3. J is TRBJ1-5 and V is TRBV27; the match to TRBD1 covers 8 bases. The CDR3 covers 14 residues. Looked up from germline, CDR1 is MNHEY and CDR2 is SMNVEV (reference sequence). With V trimmed by 3 bases and J by 3 bases, 1 base remained unmatched. The CDR3 loop is CASSLQGANQPQHF. For the CDR3, the DNA is TGTGCCAGCAGTTTGCAGGGGGCCAATCAGCCCCAGCATTTT.

V is TRBV7-2 and J is TRBJ1-2, with D unclear. The V and J ends lost 5 bases and 4 bases respectively, with 11 bases between them. There are 13 residues in the CDR3. CDR1 SGHTA and CDR2 FQGNSA come from the germline V gene. CDR3 coding DNA: TGTGCCAGCAGCCCAGAACCCGTCTATGGCTACACCTTC. The encoded protein is CASSPEPVYGYTF.

This chain connects TRBV11-3 to TRBJ2-3; D may be TRBD2 (6 bases). The CDR3 runs to 16 residues. Germline assignment: CDR1 SGHNT and CDR2 YENEEA. Trimming removed 1 base from V and 0 bases from J, with 11 bases in between. The CDR3 sequence is CASSLGNSGSTDTQYF. CDR3 coding DNA: TGTGCCAGCAGCTTAGGTAATAGCGGTAGCACAGATACGCAGTATTTT.

By sample fraction, this clone is medium-sized. At the DNA level, this CDR3 is encoded by other sequences in the same sample as well. The chain links TRBV25-1 to TRBJ1-3; D not certain. V lost 7 bases, J lost 8 bases, and 9 bases lay in between. This CDR3 comprises 11 residues. Germline-derived CDR1 and CDR2 are MGHDK and SYGVNS. CDR3: CASTPGDTIYF. The CDR3 coding sequence is TGTGCCAGCACCCCGGGAGACACCATATATTTT.

This rearrangement joins TRBV19 to TRBJ2-1; D uncertain. The V and J ends lost 7 bases and 4 bases respectively, with 17 bases between them. The germline V gene has CDR1 LNHDA and CDR2 SQIVND (reference sequence). The CDR3 is 15 amino acids. The CDR3 protein is CASTPGDSPYNEQFF. CDR3 sequence (DNA): TGTGCCAGTACCCCAGGCGATTCTCCTTACAATGAGCAGTTCTTC.

This clone appeared a single time. The chain uses TRBV2 and TRBJ1-2; the D gene is possibly TRBD1 (5 bases). Deletions cut 5 bases from V and 2 bases from J, with 12 bases between. Germline CDR1 and CDR2: SNHLY and FYNNEI. This CDR3 has 14 amino acids. For the CDR3, the DNA is TGTGCCAGCAGTCCCAGGGTAGGGAACTATGGCTACACCTTC. Its translation: CASSPRVGNYGYTF.

A single count supports this clone. The chain links TRBV5-4 to TRBJ2-3; D gene unclear. The CDR3 covers 16 residues. Looked up from germline, CDR1 is SGHNT and CDR2 is YYREEE (reference sequence). Trimming took 4 bases from V and 2 from J, leaving 17 bases between them. The chain's CDR3 is CASSLTGVGDTDTQYF. CDR3 DNA: TGTGCCAGCAGCCTCACCGGCGTGGGCGACACAGATACGCAGTATTTT.

The chain joins TRBV7-3 to TRBJ2-3; 9 nucleotides align to TRBD1. This CDR3 region has 17 residues. Germline values: CDR1 SGHTA, CDR2 FQGTGA. V lost 2 bases and J lost 7; bases outside the gene matches: 13. The CDR3 bases are TGTGCCAGCAGCTTATCCGGTGGAACAGGGGGCTTCCATACGCAGTATTTT. This sequence encodes CASSLSGGTGGFHTQYF.

CDR3 protein: CASTVQGAHQETQYF. The DNA for the CDR3 is TGTGCCAGCACCGTACAGGGGGCCCACCAAGAGACCCAGTACTTC. V and J are TRBV5-6 and TRBJ2-5, with 9 bases aligning to TRBD1. The J segment lost 0 bases and the V segment lost 6 bases, leaving 6 bases of the junction unmatched. Germline values: CDR1 SGHDT, CDR2 YYEEEE. The CDR3 runs 15 residues.

The CDR3 here is CASSWTGGVYEQYF. In nucleotides, the CDR3 is TGTGCCAGCAGCTGGACAGGGGGGGTCTACGAGCAGTACTTC. The V call is TRBV5-6, the J call TRBJ2-7; 10 positions agree with TRBD1. The V and J ends lost 3 bases and 3 bases, in that order; junction bases with no gene match: 3. The CDR3 runs 14 residues. From germline, CDR1 is SGHDT and CDR2 YYEEEE. Full variable domain (remainder filled in from reference TRBV5-6 and TRBJ2-7): DAGVTQSPTHLIKTRGQQVTLRCSPKSGHDTVSWYQQALGQGPQFIFQYYEEEERQRGNFPDRFSGHQFPNYSSELNVNALLLGDSALYLCASSWTGGVYEQYFGPGTRLTVT.

CDR3 sequence (DNA): TGTGCCAGCAGTGAGGATAGCGGGAGGGTTTACGAGCAGTACTTC. Amino acids: CASSEDSGRVYEQYF. This rearrangement joins TRBV2 to TRBJ2-7; 11 positions agree with TRBD2. Germline V gene sequence: CDR1 SNHLY, CDR2 FYNNEI. J lost 4 bases, V lost 3 bases, and 5 bases had no gene match. There are 15 residues in the CDR3.

V and J are TRBV19 and TRBJ2-1; 7 bases align to TRBD1. The CDR3 extends over 15 amino acids. V lost 6 bases to trimming and J lost 0 bases; unmatched junction nucleotides: 5. The V gene's germline CDR1 is LNHDA and CDR2 SQIVND (reference sequence). CDR3 nucleotides: TGTGCCAGTAGCCCGGGACAGTTCTCCTACAATGAGCAGTTCTTC. Translation: CASSPGQFSYNEQFF. The full variable domain, with the rest looked up from reference TRBV19 and TRBJ2-1, is DGGITQSPKYLFRKEGQNVTLSCEQNLNHDAMYWYRQDPGQGLRLIYYSQIVNDFQKGDIAEGYSVSREKKESFPLTVTSAQKNPTAFYLCASSPGQFSYNEQFFGPGTRLTVL.

The chain is built from TRBV3-1 (or the pseudogene TRBV3-2) and TRBJ2-7; the match to TRBD2 covers 7 bases. The V gene's germline CDR1 is LGHDT and CDR2 YNNKEL (reference sequence). Trimming took 1 base from V and 5 from J; bases not matched to a gene: 5. The CDR3 has 14 amino acids. CDR3 residues: CASSQALAAHEQYF. The CDR3 nucleotides are TGTGCCAGCAGCCAAGCTCTAGCGGCCCACGAGCAGTACTTC.